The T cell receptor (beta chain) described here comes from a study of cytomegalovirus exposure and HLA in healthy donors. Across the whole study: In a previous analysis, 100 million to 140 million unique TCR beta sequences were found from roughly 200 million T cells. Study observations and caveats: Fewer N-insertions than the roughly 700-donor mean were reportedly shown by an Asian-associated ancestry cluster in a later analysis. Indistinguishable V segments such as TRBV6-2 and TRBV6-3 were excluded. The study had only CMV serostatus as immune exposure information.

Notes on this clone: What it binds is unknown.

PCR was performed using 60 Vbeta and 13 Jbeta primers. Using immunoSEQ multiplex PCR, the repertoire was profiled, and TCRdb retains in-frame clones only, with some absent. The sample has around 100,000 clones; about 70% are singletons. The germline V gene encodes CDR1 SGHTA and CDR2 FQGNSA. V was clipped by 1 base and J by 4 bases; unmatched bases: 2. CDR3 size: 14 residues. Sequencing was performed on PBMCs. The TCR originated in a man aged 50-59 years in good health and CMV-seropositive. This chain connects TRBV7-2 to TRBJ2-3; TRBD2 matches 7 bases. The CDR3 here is CASSLGDYADTQYF. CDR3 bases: TGTGCCAGCAGCTTAGGGGACTACGCAGATACGCAGTATTTT.